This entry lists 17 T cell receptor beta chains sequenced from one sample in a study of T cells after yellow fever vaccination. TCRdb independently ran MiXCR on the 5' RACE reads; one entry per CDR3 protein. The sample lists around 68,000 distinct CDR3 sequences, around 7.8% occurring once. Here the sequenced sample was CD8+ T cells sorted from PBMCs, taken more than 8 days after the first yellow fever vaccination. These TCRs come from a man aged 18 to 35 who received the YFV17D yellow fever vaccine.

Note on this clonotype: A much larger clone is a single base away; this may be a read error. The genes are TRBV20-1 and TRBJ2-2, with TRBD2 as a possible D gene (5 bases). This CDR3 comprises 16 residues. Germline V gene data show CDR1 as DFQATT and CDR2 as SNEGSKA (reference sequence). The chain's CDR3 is CCARDLDGVNTGELFF. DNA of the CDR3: TGCTGTGCTAGAGATCTTGACGGGGTGAACACCGGGGAGCTGTTTTTT.

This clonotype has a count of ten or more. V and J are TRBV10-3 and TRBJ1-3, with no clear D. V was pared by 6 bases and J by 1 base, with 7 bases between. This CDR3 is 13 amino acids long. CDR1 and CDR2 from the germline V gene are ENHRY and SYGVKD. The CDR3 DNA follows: TGTGCCATCAGAGGCGATTCTGGAAACACCATATATTTT. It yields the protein CAIRGDSGNTIYF.

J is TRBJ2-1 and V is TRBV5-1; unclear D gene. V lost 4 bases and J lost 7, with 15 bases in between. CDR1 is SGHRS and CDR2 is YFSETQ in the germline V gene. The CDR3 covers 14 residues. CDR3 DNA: TGCGCCAGCAGCCATAGATTCGACGGGAATGAGCAGTTCTTC. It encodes CASSHRFDGNEQFF. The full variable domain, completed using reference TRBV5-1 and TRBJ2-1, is KAGVTQTPRYLIKTRGQQVTLSCSPISGHRSVSWYQQTPGQGLQFLFEYFSETQRNKGNFPGRFSGRQFSNSRSEMNVSTLELGDSALYLCASSHRFDGNEQFFGPGTRLTVL.

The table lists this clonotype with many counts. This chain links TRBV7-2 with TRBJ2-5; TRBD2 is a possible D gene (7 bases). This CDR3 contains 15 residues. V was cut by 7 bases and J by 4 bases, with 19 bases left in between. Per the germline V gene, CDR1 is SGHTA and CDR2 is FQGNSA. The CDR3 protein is CASNSVGGPGETQYF. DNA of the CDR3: TGTGCCAGCAATTCCGTGGGGGGGCCGGGAGAGACCCAGTACTTC.

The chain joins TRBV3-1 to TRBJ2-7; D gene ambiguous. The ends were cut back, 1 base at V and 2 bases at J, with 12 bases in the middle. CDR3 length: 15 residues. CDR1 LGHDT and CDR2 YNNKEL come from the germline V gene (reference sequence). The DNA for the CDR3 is TGTGCCAGCAGCCAAGGGGCGGATGGACCCTACGAGCAGTACGTC. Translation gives CASSQGADGPYEQYV.

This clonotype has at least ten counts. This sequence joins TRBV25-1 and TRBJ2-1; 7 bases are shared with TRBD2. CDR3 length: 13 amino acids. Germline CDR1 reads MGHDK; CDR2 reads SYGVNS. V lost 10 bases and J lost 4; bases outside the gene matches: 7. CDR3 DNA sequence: TGTGCCACCGATCGGGGGGTATACAATGAGCAGTTCTTC. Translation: CATDRGVYNEQFF.

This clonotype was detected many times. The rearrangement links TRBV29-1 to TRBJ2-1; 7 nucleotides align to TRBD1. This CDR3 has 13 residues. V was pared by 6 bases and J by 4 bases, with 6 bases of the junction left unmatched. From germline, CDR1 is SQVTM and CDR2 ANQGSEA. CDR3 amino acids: CSVDRDGYNEQFF. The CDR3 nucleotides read TGCAGCGTCGACAGGGACGGATACAATGAGCAGTTCTTC.

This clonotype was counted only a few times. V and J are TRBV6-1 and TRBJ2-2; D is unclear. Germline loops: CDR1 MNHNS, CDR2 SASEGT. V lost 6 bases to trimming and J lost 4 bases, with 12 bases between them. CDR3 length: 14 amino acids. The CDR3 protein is CASSNPRLTGELFF. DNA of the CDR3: TGTGCCAGCAGCAACCCCAGGCTCACCGGGGAGCTGTTTTTT.

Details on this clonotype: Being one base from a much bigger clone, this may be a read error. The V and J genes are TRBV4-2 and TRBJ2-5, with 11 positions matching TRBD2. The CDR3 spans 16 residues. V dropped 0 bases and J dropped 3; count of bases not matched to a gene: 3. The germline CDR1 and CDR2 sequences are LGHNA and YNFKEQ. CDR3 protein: CASSQESTSGEETQYF. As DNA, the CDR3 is TGTGCCAGCAGCCAAGAATCGACTAGCGGGGAAGAGACCCAGTACTTC.

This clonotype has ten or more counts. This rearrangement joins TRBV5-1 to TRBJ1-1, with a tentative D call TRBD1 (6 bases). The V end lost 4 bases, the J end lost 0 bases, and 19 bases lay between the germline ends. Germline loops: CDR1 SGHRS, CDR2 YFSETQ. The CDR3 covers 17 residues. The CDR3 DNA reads TGCGCCAGCAGCCATCCTACACAGGGCGACATGAACACTGAAGCTTTCTTT. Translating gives CASSHPTQGDMNTEAFF.

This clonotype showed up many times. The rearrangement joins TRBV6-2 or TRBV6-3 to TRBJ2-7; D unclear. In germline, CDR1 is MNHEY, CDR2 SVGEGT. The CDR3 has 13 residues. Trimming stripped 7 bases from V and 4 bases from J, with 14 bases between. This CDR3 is CASIRGVGYEQYF. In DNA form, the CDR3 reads TGTGCCAGCATCCGCGGTGTAGGGTACGAGCAGTACTTC.

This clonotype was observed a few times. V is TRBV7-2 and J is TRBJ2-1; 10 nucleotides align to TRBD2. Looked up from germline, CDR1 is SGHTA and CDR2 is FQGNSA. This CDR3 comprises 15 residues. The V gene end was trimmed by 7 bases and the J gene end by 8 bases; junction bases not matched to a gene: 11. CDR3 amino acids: CASTVLAGVSDEQFF. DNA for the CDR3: TGTGCCAGCACCGTCCTAGCGGGGGTTTCCGATGAGCAGTTCTTC.

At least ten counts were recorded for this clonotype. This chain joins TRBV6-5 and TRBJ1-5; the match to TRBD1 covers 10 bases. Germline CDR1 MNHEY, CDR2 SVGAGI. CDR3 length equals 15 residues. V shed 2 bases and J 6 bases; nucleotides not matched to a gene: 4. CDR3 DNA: TGTGCCAGCAGTTACCGGACAGGGGGAGGTCAGCCCCAGCATTTT. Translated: CASSYRTGGGQPQHF.

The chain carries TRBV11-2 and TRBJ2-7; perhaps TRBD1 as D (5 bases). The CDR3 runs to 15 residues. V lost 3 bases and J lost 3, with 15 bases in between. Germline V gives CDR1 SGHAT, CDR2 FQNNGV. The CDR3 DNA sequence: TGTGCCAGCAGCTTGGTTGGGGCTGTTTACTACGAGCAGTACTTC. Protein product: CASSLVGAVYYEQYF.

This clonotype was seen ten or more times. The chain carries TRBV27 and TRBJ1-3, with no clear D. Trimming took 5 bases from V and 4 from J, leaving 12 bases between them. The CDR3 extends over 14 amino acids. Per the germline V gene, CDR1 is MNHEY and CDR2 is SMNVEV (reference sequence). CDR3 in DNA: TGTGCCAGCAGTCCCGGGGTGGCGGGAAACACCATATATTTT. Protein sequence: CASSPGVAGNTIYF.

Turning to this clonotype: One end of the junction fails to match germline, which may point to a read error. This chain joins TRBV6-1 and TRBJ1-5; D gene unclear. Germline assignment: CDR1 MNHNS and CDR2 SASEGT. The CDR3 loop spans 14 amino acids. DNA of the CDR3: TGTGCCAGCGGAAGGCAAAATAGCAAGCAGCCCCAGCATTTT. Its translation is CASGRQNSKQPQHF.

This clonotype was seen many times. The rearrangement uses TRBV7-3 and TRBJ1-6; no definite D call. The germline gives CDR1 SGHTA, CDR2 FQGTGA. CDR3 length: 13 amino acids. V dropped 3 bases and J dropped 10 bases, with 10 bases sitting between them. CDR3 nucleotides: TGTGCCAGCAGCTTCGGTCTTCTATCACCCCTCCACTTT. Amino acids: CASSFGLLSPLHF.